This entry lists 13 T cell receptor beta chains sequenced from one sample in a study of blood T cell repertoires in COVID-19. Here immunoSEQ multiplex PCR was the method, and the copy in TCRdb shows in-frame clones only, minus some. The table has about 270,000 clones, 65% to 90% seen once; the top ten hold less than 20%. The material sequenced was PBMCs or T cells enriched from blood (not recorded which). The receptors stem from a man in his late teens or twenties who had recovered from COVID-19.

V usage is TRBV11-2 and J usage is TRBJ2-7; TRBD1 matches at 9 bases. Germline CDR1 SGHAT, CDR2 FQNNGV. V lost 4 bases to trimming and J lost 4 bases; unmatched junction nucleotides: 11. This CDR3 is built from 16 residues. The CDR3 sequence is CASSSMTRDRVYEQYF. CDR3 nucleotide sequence: TGTGCCAGCAGCTCCATGACTCGGGACAGGGTTTACGAGCAGTACTTC.

The chain carries TRBV6-1 and TRBJ1-5; a weak D match, TRBD1 (6 bases). The V end was cut by 2 bases, the J end by 0 bases, with 14 bases between. The CDR3 spans 17 residues. Germline V gene sequence: CDR1 MNHNS, CDR2 SASEGT. DNA for the CDR3: TGTGCCAGCAGTGAAAGCAGGGGCTCCCATAGCAATCAGCCCCAGCATTTT. Translating gives CASSESRGSHSNQPQHF.

For the CDR3, the DNA is TGTGCCAGCAGCCAAGGACAGGGGGCGGGTGGCTACACCTTC. Protein product: CASSQGQGAGGYTF. The V call is TRBV3-1 (or the pseudogene TRBV3-2), the J call TRBJ1-2; 10 positions agree with TRBD1. The CDR3 sequence is 14 residues long. CDR1 is LGHDT and CDR2 is YNNKEL in the germline V gene (reference sequence). J gave up 7 bases and V 1 base, and 3 bases lay outside the gene matches.

The chain carries TRBV2 and TRBJ1-2; D may be TRBD1 (6 bases). Germline V gene lookup returns CDR1 SNHLY and CDR2 FYNNEI. Trimming removed 8 bases at V and 6 bases at J, with 13 bases between. The CDR3 sequence is 12 residues long. The CDR3 sequence: CASGGRDHGYTF. CDR3 nucleotide sequence: TGTGCCAGCGGGGGCAGGGACCATGGCTACACCTTC.

V is TRBV7-8 and J is TRBJ2-1; TRBD2 agrees at 11 bases. Germline trimming cut 5 bases from V and 4 bases from J; bases unmatched to any gene: 7. Germline V CDR1 and CDR2: SGHVS, FQNEAQ. This CDR3 is built from 16 residues. The CDR3 DNA follows: TGTGCCAGCAGCGGTGGGGCTAGCGGGAGGTACAATGAGCAGTTCTTC. Its translation is CASSGGASGRYNEQFF.

The gene calls are TRBV19 and TRBJ2-7; 7 nucleotides match TRBD1. V was clipped by 5 bases and J by 4 bases; unmatched bases: 5. CDR1 and CDR2 from the germline V gene are LNHDA and SQIVND (reference sequence). This CDR3 has 13 amino acids. CDR3 nucleotide sequence: TGTGCCAGTAGTCGGAGACAGGGTTACGAGCAGTACTTC. Residues: CASSRRQGYEQYF.

The chain recombines TRBV25-1 with TRBJ1-4; a weak D match, TRBD1 (5 bases). Germline lookup yields CDR1 MGHDK and CDR2 SYGVNS. Trimming cost V 5 bases and J 8 bases, with 15 bases left between them. The CDR3 has 14 amino acids. The chain's CDR3 is CASSRPRDKEKLFF. The CDR3 coding sequence is TGTGCCAGCAGTCGGCCCAGGGATAAAGAAAAACTGTTTTTT.

The rearrangement uses TRBV14 and TRBJ2-3; TRBD2 matches at 10 bases. CDR1 and CDR2 from the germline V gene are SGHDN and FVKESK. V shed 3 bases, J shed 1 base, and the junction held 7 bases outside the gene matches. This CDR3 is built from 17 residues. In DNA form, the CDR3 reads TGTGCCAGCAGCCAGAGACTAGCGGGCTCAGGCACAGATACGCAGTATTTT. Translated: CASSQRLAGSGTDTQYF.

This chain joins TRBV30 and TRBJ1-2; 10 bases agree with TRBD1. V trimming: 2 bases; J trimming: 5 bases; junction bases outside the gene matches: 8. CDR3 length equals 15 residues. CDR1 GTSNPN and CDR2 SVGIG come from the germline V gene (reference sequence). CDR3 sequence reads: CAWSHGTGAFYGYTF. The CDR3 nucleotides are TGTGCCTGGAGTCACGGGACAGGGGCATTTTATGGCTACACCTTC.

The rearrangement links TRBV27 to TRBJ1-2, with 7 bases aligning to TRBD1. There are 13 residues in the CDR3. Per the germline V gene, CDR1 is MNHEY and CDR2 is SMNVEV (reference sequence). The V segment lost 3 bases and the J segment 8 bases; nucleotides outside the gene matches: 6. The CDR3 protein is CASSFRTGQGYTF. The CDR3 DNA sequence: TGTGCCAGCAGTTTCAGGACAGGCCAAGGCTACACCTTC.

The V gene is TRBV5-1, the J gene TRBJ2-3, with 11 bases matching TRBD2. CDR1 is SGHRS and CDR2 is YFSETQ in the germline V gene. This CDR3 has 16 amino acids. The trim removed 4 bases at V and 4 bases at J, leaving 8 bases unmatched. The CDR3 reads CASSPSLAGGPDTQYF. Here the CDR3 DNA reads TGCGCCAGCAGCCCCTCCCTAGCGGGGGGTCCAGATACGCAGTATTTT.

The chain joins TRBV19 to TRBJ2-5, with 8 bases aligning to TRBD1. V dropped 1 base and J dropped 4; count of bases not matched to a gene: 8. This CDR3 is 16 amino acids long. CDR1 LNHDA and CDR2 SQIVND come from the germline V gene (reference sequence). CDR3 loop: CASSIVRTGYGETQYF. In DNA form, the CDR3 reads TGTGCCAGTAGTATAGTCAGGACAGGGTACGGAGAGACCCAGTACTTC.

The chain joins TRBV11-3 to TRBJ1-6; D is uncertain. The CDR3 consists of 14 residues. Looked up from germline, CDR1 is SGHNT and CDR2 is YENEEA. V was cut by 0 bases and J by 10 bases, with 10 bases left in between. CDR3 bases: TGTGCCAGCAGCTTAGAGGGAGGGTTATCACCCCTCCACTTT. Translating gives CASSLEGGLSPLHF.